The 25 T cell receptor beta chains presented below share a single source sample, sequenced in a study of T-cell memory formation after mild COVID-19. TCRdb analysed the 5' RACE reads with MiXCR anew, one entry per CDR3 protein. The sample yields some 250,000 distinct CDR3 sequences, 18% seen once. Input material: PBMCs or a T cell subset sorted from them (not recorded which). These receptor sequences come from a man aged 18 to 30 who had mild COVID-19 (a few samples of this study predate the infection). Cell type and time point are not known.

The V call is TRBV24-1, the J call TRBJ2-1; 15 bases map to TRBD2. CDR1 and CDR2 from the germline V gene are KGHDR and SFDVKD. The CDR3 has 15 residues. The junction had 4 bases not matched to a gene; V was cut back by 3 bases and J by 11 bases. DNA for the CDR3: TGTGCCACCAGTGATCCAGGACTAGCGGGGGGGAAGCAGTTCTTC. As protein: CATSDPGLAGGKQFF.

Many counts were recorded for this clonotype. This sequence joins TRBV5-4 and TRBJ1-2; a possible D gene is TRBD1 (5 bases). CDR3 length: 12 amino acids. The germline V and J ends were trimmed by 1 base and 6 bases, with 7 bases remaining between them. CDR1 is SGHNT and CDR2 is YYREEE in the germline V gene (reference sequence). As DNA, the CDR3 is TGTGCCAGCAGCTTGACGGGACATGGCTACACCTTC. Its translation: CASSLTGHGYTF. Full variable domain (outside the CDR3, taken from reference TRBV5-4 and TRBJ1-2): ETGVTQSPTHLIKTRGQQVTLRCSSQSGHNTVSWYQQALGQGPQFIFQYYREEENGRGNFPPRFSGLQFPNYSSELNVNALELDDSALYLCASSLTGHGYTFGSGTRLTVV.

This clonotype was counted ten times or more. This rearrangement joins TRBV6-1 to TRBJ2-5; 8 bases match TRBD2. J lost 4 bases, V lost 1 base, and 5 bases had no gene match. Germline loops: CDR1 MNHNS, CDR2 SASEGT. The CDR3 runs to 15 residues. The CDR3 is CASSEGPGRGETQYF. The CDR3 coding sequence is TGTGCCAGCAGTGAAGGCCCCGGGAGGGGAGAGACCCAGTACTTC.

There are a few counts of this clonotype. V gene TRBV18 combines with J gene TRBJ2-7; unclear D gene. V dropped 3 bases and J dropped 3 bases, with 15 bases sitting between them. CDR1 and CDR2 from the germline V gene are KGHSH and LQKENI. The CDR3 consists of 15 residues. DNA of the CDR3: TGTGCCAGCTCACCGCAGGAAGGATGGGGCTACGAGCAGTACGTC. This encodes CASSPQEGWGYEQYV.

CDR3 sequence reads: CATTEGPPYEQYF. In DNA form, the CDR3 reads TGTGCCACCACCGAGGGGCCCCCCTACGAGCAGTACTTC. This sequence joins TRBV24-1 and TRBJ2-7; D may be TRBD1 or TRBD2 (5 bases each). Germline CDR1 reads KGHDR; CDR2 reads SFDVKD. Trimming left V 8 bases short and J 2 bases short, with 12 bases between. The CDR3 loop spans 13 amino acids.

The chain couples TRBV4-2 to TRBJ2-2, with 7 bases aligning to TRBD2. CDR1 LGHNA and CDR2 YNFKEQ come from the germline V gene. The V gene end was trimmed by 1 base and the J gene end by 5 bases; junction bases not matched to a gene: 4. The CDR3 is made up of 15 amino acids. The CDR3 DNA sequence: TGTGCCAGCAGCCAAGCGGGGGGAGAGACCGGGGAGCTGTTTTTT. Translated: CASSQAGGETGELFF.

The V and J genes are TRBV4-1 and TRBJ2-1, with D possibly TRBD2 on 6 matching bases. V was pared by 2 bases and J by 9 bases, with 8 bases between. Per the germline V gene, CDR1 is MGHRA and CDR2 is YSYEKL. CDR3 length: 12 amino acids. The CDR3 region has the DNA TGCGCCAGCAGCCAACAGGGAGGTGAGCAGTTCTTC. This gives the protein CASSQQGGEQFF.

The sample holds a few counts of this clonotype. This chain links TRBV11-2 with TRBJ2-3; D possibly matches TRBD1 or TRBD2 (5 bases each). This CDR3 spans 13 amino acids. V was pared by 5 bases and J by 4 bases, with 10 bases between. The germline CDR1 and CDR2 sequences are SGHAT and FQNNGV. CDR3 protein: CASSLGTPDTQYF. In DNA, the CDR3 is TGTGCCAGCAGCCTCGGGACCCCAGATACGCAGTATTTT.

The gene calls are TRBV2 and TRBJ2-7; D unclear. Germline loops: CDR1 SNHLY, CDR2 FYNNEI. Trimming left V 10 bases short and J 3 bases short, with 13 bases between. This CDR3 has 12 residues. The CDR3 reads CATARAYYEQYV. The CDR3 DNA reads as TGTGCCACAGCACGGGCCTACTACGAGCAGTACGTC.

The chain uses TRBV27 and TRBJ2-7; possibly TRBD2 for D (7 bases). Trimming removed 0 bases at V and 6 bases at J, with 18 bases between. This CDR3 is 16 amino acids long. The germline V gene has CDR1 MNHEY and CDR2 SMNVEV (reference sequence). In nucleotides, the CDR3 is TGTGCCAGCAGTTTATCTGGCGGGGGCCAGAGGGCCGAGCAGTACGTC. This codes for CASSLSGGGQRAEQYV.

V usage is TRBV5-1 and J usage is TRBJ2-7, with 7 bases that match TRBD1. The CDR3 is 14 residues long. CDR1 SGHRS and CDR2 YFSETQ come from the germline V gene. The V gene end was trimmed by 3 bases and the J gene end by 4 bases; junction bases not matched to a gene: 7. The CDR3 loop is CASSSRQGLYEQYF. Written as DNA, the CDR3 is TGCGCCAGCAGCTCCCGACAGGGCCTGTACGAGCAGTACTTC.

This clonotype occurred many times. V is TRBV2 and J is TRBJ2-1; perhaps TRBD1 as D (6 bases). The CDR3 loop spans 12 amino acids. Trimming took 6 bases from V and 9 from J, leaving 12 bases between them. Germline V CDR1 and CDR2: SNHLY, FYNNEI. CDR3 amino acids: CASRDTGTEQFF. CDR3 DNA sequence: TGTGCCAGCAGGGACACAGGGACTGAGCAGTTCTTC.

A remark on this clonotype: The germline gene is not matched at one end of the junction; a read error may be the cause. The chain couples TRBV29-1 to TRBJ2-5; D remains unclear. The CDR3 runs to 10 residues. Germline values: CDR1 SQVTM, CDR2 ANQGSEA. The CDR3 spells CGGWRETQYF. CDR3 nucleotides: TGTGGCGGTTGGCGAGAGACCCAGTACTTC.

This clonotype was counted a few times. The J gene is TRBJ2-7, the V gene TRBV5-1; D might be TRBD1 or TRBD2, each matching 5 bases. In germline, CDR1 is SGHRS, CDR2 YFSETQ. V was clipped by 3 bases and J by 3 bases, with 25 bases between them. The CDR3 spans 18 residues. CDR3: CASSSQRESSHRFYEQYF. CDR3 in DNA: TGCGCCAGCAGCTCTCAGAGGGAGAGTAGCCACAGGTTCTACGAGCAGTACTTC.

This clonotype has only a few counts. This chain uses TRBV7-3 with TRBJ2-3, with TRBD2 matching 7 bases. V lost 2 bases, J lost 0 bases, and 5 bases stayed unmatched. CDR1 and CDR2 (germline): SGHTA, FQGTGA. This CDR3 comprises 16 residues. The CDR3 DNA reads TGTGCCAGCAGCTTATATCGGGGGGTTAGCACAGATACGCAGTATTTT. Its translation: CASSLYRGVSTDTQYF.

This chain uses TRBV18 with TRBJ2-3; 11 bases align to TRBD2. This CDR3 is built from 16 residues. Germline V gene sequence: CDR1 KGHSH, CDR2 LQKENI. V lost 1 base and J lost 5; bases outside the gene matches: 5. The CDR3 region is CASSPRLAGGRDTQYF. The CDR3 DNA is TGTGCCAGCTCACCACGGCTAGCGGGGGGAAGAGATACGCAGTATTTT.

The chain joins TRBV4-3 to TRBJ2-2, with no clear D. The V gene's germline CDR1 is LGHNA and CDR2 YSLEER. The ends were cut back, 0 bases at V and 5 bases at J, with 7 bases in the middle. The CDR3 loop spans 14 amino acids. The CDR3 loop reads CASSQDRWTGELFF. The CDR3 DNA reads TGCGCCAGCAGCCAAGATCGATGGACCGGGGAGCTGTTTTTT.

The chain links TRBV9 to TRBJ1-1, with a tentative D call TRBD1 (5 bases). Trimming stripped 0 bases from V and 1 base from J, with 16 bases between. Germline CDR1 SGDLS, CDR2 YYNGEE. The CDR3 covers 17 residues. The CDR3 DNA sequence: TGTGCCAGCAGCGTAGAAATGCGGGGGATCCAGAACACTGAAGCTTTCTTT. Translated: CASSVEMRGIQNTEAFF.

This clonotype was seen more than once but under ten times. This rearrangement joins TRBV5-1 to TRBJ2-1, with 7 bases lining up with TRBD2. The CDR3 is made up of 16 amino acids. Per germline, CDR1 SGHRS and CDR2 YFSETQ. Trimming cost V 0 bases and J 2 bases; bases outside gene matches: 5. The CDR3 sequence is CASSLVGRGAYNEQFF. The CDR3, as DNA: TGCGCCAGCAGCTTGGTAGGACGGGGGGCCTACAATGAGCAGTTCTTC. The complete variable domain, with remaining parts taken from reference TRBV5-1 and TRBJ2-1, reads KAGVTQTPRYLIKTRGQQVTLSCSPISGHRSVSWYQQTPGQGLQFLFEYFSETQRNKGNFPGRFSGRQFSNSRSEMNVSTLELGDSALYLCASSLVGRGAYNEQFFGPGTRLTVL.

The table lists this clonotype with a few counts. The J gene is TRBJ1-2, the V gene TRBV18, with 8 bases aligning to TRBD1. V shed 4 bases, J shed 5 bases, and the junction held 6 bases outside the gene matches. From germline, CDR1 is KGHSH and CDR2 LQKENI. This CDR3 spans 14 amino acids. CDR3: CASSLTTGDYGYTF. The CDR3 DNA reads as TGTGCCAGCTCACTCACGACAGGGGATTATGGCTACACCTTC.

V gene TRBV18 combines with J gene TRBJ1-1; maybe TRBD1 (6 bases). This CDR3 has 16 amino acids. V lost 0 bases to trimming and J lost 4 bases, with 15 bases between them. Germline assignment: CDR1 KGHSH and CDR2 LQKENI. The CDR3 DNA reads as TGTGCCAGCTCACCACCGTCCAGGGGAAGCGGCACTGAAGCTTTCTTT. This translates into CASSPPSRGSGTEAFF.

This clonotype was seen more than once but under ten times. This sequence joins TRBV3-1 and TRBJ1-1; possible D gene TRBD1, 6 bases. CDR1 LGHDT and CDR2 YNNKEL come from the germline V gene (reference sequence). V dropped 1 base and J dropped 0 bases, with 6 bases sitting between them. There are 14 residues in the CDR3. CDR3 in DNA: TGTGCCAGCAGCCAAGGGACAGTGAACACTGAAGCTTTCTTT. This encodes CASSQGTVNTEAFF.

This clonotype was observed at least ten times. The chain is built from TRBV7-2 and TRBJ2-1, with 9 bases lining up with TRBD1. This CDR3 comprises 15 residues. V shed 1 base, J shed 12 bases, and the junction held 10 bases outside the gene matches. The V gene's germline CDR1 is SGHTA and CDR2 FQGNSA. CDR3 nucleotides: TGTGCCAGCAGCTTAGGGGGCGGGGACAGGGTACCGCAGTTCTTC. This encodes CASSLGGGDRVPQFF.

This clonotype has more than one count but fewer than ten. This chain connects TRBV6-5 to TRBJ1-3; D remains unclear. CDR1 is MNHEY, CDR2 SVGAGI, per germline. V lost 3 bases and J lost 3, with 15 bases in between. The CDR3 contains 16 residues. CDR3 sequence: CASSYGPSSFGNTIYF. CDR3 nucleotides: TGTGCCAGCAGTTATGGTCCCAGCTCTTTTGGAAACACCATATATTTT.

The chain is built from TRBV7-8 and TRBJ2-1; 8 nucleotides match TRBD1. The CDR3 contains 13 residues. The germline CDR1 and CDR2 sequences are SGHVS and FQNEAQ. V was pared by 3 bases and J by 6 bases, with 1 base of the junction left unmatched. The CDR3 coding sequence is TGTGCCAGCAGCTTTGACAGGGGCAATGAGCAGTTCTTC. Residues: CASSFDRGNEQFF.